The rows below give T cell receptor beta chains drawn from one sample of a study of blood T cell repertoires in COVID-19. Assay: immunoSEQ multiplex PCR; the TCRdb copy retains only in-frame clones and omits some. The sample holds 75,000 to 90,000 clones, about nine tenths seen once. Sequencing used peripheral blood. All receptors come from a woman between 50 and 59 years old in a cohort sampled during active COVID-19. The CDR3 runs from the conserved cysteine through the conserved F or W. D genes are given only for firm matches. Size is omitted from some rows. Given values are once, few, many or a class for expanded clones.

. | TRBD1 | TRBJ1-5 | TRBV29-1 | CSVGQGVNQPQHF | TGCAGCGTGGGACAGGGGGTAAATCAGCCCCAGCATTTT
. | TRBD2 | TRBJ2-1 | TRBV5-1 | CASSPAGGPFPNEQFF | TGCGCCAGCAGCCCGGCGGGGGGGCCGTTTCCCAATGAGCAGTTCTTC
once | . | TRBJ2-1 | TRBV7-9 | CASSSYPDRYEQFF | TGTGCCAGCAGCTCCTACCCAGACAGGTATGAGCAGTTCTTC
. | . | TRBJ2-1 | TRBV28 | CASSLSQGNEQFF | TGTGCCAGCAGTTTATCCCAGGGCAATGAGCAGTTCTTC
. | . | TRBJ2-3 | TRBV29-1 | CSSYGGYTDTQYF | TGCAGCTCCTATGGGGGGTACACAGATACGCAGTATTTT
. | TRBD2 | TRBJ2-2 | TRBV6-1 | CASSGTRDTPGLVSTGELFF | TGTGCCAGCAGTGGGACCCGGGACACGCCGGGACTAGTCTCCACCGGGGAGCTGTTTTTT
. | TRBD1 | TRBJ2-1 | TRBV9 | CASSVDRGSSSRNEQFF | TGTGCCAGCAGCGTAGACAGGGGGTCTTCATCGAGGAATGAGCAGTTCTTC
. | TRBD1 | TRBJ1-6 | TRBV11-2 | CASSFLGTENSPLHF | TGTGCCAGCAGCTTCCTAGGGACAGAAAATTCACCCCTCCACTTT
few | TRBD2 | TRBJ2-7 | TRBV5-4 | CASSLGSGSSYEQYF | TGTGCCAGCAGCTTGGGGAGCGGGAGCTCCTACGAGCAGTACTTC
. | . | TRBJ2-4 | TRBV20-1 | CSASGASKNIQYF | TGCAGTGCTAGTGGGGCTTCCAAAAACATTCAGTACTTC
few | . | TRBJ2-7 | TRBV7-8 | CASSLGREQYF | TGTGCCAGCAGCTTAGGTCGCGAGCAGTACTTC
. | TRBD2 | TRBJ2-1 | TRBV18 | CASSPRGGTNEQFF | TGTGCCAGCTCACCTCGGGGGGGGACCAATGAGCAGTTCTTC
. | TRBD1 | TRBJ1-4 | TRBV28 | CASSQRTGTNEKLFF | TGTGCCAGCAGTCAACGGACAGGAACTAATGAAAAACTGTTTTTT